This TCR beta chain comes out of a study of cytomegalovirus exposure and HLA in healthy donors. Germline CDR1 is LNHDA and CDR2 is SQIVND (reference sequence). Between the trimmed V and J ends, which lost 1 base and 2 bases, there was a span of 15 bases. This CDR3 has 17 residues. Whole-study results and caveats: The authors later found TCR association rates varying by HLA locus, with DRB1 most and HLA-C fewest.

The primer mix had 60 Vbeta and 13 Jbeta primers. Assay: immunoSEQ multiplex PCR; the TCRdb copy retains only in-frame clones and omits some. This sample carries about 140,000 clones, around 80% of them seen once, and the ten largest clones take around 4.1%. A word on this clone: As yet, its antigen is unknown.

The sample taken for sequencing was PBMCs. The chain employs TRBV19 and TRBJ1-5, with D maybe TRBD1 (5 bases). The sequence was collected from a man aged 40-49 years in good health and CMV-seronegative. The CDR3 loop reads CASSIGQGRARNQPQHF. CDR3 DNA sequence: TGTGCCAGTAGTATAGGTCAGGGCAGGGCTCGCAATCAGCCCCAGCATTTT.